Listed here are 5 T cell receptor beta chains from one sample, sequenced in a study of patients and donors after allogeneic stem cell transplantation. Each CDR3 protein is one row after TCRdb ran MiXCR on the RT-PCR reads. This table holds approximately 410,000 distinct CDR3 sequences, 16% found once. Sequencing input: blood, either unsorted or a sorted T cell fraction (not recorded which). These TCRs come from a human donor who was either an allogeneic HSCT recipient or a stem cell or donor lymphocyte infusion donor (not recorded which). It is not recorded whose cells these are; they may come from a transplant donor.

J is TRBJ2-1 and V is TRBV5-6; no firm D call. The length of the CDR3 is 14 residues. Trimming cost V 4 bases and J 6 bases, with 14 bases left between them. CDR1 is SGHDT and CDR2 is YYEEEE in the germline V gene. The DNA of the CDR3 is TGTGCCAGCAGCCCTGGACCGTTCCCCAATGAGCAGTTCTTC. Translation gives CASSPGPFPNEQFF.

The gene calls are TRBV5-1 and TRBJ1-1; D is possibly TRBD1 (5 bases). Germline V lookup: CDR1 SGHRS, CDR2 YFSETQ. The CDR3 is 13 amino acids. V was pared by 4 bases and J by 3 bases, with 10 bases between. Written as DNA, the CDR3 is TGCGCCAGCAGCCAGGGCCCATACACTGAAGCTTTCTTT. It specifies CASSQGPYTEAFF.

This CDR3 is CATSRGNRGNYEQYF. The DNA of the CDR3 is TGTGCCACCAGCAGAGGGAACAGGGGTAACTACGAGCAGTACTTC. The rearrangement links TRBV15 to TRBJ2-7; 7 bases map to TRBD1. The CDR3 runs to 15 residues. V was clipped by 1 base and J by 3 bases; unmatched bases: 6. Germline loops: CDR1 LNHNV, CDR2 YYDKDF (reference sequence).

This clonotype was seen a few times. The V gene is TRBV29-1, the J gene TRBJ1-6, with D possibly TRBD1 on 6 matching bases. V lost 7 bases to trimming and J lost 5 bases, with 18 bases between them. The CDR3 is 15 amino acids. CDR1 SQVTM and CDR2 ANQGSEA come from the germline V gene. The CDR3 nucleotides read TGCAGCGCCCGTTTAGGACAGTCTCATAATTCACCCCTCCACTTT. Translated: CSARLGQSHNSPLHF.

This clonotype has a count of ten or more. The rearrangement joins TRBV29-1 to TRBJ1-1; the D is unclear. This CDR3 is built from 12 residues. The V and J ends lost 6 bases and 0 bases respectively, with 8 bases between them. CDR1 and CDR2 (germline): SQVTM, ANQGSEA. This CDR3 reads CSVTVMNTEAFF. The DNA for the CDR3 is TGCAGCGTCACAGTGATGAACACTGAAGCTTTCTTT.